This TCR beta chain comes out of a study of blood T cell repertoires in COVID-19. In the study overall: T cells, B-cell-depleted T cells, or PBMCs supplied cDNA or gDNA.

The authors' processing: Reference gene primer amplification in the assay estimated nucleated cell counts. Sequenced by immunoSEQ multiplex PCR; TCRdb stores in-frame clones only, minus some. The DNA gave D and trimming, while V, J and clone size come from that table. This table has about 74,000 clones, 85% to 90% appearing once. This clone was detected only a few times. Germline CDR1 is SGHAT and CDR2 is FQNNGV. The CDR3 is made up of 15 amino acids. Trimming left V 0 bases short and J 2 bases short, with 10 bases between. The sequence was obtained from a woman at least 80 years old with active or convalescent COVID-19. Sequencing was carried out using peripheral blood. V usage is TRBV11-2 and J usage is TRBJ1-2; D unresolved. CDR3 amino acids: CASSLEVGRNYGYTF. DNA of the CDR3: TGTGCCAGCAGCTTAGAAGTAGGGAGGAACTATGGCTACACCTTC. Supplemented by reference TRBV11-2 and TRBJ1-2, the full variable domain reads EAGVAQSPRYKIIEKRQSVAFWCNPISGHATLYWYQQILGQGPKLLIQFQNNGVVDDSQLPKDRFSAERLKGVDSTLKIQPAKLEDSAVYLCASSLEVGRNYGYTFGSGTRLTVV.